The clone carrying this TCR beta chain was seen a single time. No antigen is known for it. The data are from a study of cytomegalovirus exposure and HLA in healthy donors. Germline loops: CDR1 MDHEN, CDR2 SYDVKM. V lost 2 bases, J lost 3 bases, and 8 bases lay in between. CDR3 length: 14 residues. The PCR had 60 Vbeta and 13 Jbeta primers. The assay was immunoSEQ multiplex PCR, and TCRdb's table has in-frame clones only and misses some. The table has 150,000 to 200,000 clones, approximately 81% seen once. Study-level results: At a 0.05 false discovery rate, a later analysis found approximately 15,000 TCR beta sequences to be associated with HLA alleles. In the analysis, some V segments, TRBV6-2 and TRBV6-3 included, were excluded as indistinguishable.

Sequencing was carried out using PBMCs. V and J are TRBV28 and TRBJ1-5; D gene ambiguous. This TCR was sampled from a woman aged 25 to 39 in good health and CMV-seronegative. In DNA form, the CDR3 reads TGTGCCAGCAGTTTAGCAGGAATCAATCAGCCCCAGCATTTT. It yields the protein CASSLAGINQPQHF.